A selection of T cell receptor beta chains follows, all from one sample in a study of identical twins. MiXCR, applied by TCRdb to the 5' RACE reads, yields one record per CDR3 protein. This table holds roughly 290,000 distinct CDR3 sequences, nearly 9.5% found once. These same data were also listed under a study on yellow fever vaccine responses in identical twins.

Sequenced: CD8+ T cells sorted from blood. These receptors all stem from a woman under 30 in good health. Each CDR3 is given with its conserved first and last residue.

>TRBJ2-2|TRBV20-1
CCARDPALAGVAGELFF
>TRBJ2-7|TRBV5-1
CASRPKDGTYEQYF
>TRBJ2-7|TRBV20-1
CSVRKGSYEQYF
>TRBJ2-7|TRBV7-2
CASSLTVGWPYEQYF
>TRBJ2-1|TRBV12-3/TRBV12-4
CASKSSLGGPSYNEQFF
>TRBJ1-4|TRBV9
CASSDTRGMVEEKLFF
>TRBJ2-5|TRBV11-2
CASRPLLALQETQYF
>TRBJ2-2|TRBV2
CASWDRALPTGELFF
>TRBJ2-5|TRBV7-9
CASSLVASGETQYF
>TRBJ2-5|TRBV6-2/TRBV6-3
CASSTSGSGETQYF
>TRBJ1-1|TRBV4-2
CASSQVEDTEAFF
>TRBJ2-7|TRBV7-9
CASSLTGPREYEQYF
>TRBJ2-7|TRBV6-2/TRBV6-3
CASSYGREATDEQYF
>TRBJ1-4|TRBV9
CASSTSSGKGEKLFF
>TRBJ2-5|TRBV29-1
CSVEVLGQGTETQYF
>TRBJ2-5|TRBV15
CATSRVMNQETQYF